The T cell receptor beta chain under discussion was sequenced for a study of blood T cell repertoires in COVID-19. Sequencing used immunoSEQ multiplex PCR; TCRdb keeps in-frame clones, though not all of them. The table has roughly 380,000 clones, less than 85% seen once. The germline V and J ends were trimmed by 0 bases and 0 bases, with 14 bases remaining between them. The CDR3 is 17 residues long. CDR1 LGHDT and CDR2 YNNKEL come from the germline V gene (reference sequence). Input material: peripheral blood. The rearrangement links TRBV3-1 (or the pseudogene TRBV3-2) to TRBJ1-1; TRBD1 is a possible D gene (6 bases). This sequence originates from a woman aged 18-30 years with acute or convalescent COVID-19. In DNA form, the CDR3 reads TGTGCCAGCAGCCAAGATGTGGCAGGGGATATGAACACTGAAGCTTTCTTT. This sequence encodes CASSQDVAGDMNTEAFF.